The next 16 T cell receptor beta chains were all read from a single sample in a study of CD4 T cells in relation to SARS-CoV-2 and coronaviruses. Sequencing was performed with immunoSEQ multiplex PCR; in TCRdb, only in-frame clones are kept and a portion is missing. The sample carries about 37,000 clones, approximately 87% recorded once. Sequenced sample: memory CD4+ T cells from PBMCs. These receptors were collected from an adult with COVID-19.

J is TRBJ2-5 and V is TRBV28, with D hard to call. Germline loops: CDR1 MDHEN, CDR2 SYDVKM. The length of the CDR3 is 12 residues. This CDR3 is CTSGRYQETQYF. For the CDR3, the DNA is TGTACGTCCGGCAGGTACCAAGAGACCCAGTACTTC.

The V and J genes are TRBV7-2 and TRBJ1-3, with unresolved D. With 1 base removed from V and 0 bases from J, the gap between germline ends came to 7 bases. The CDR3 spans 15 residues. From germline, CDR1 is SGHTA and CDR2 FQGNSA. The CDR3 sequence: CASSLGPNSGNTIYF. The DNA of the CDR3 is TGTGCCAGCAGCTTAGGACCTAACTCTGGAAACACCATATATTTT.

The chain employs TRBV2 and TRBJ2-2, with a weak D call TRBD1 (6 bases). Germline assignment: CDR1 SNHLY and CDR2 FYNNEI. The germline V and J ends were trimmed by 7 bases and 6 bases, with 12 bases remaining between them. The length of the CDR3 is 13 residues. DNA for the CDR3: TGTGCCAGCACTGCTACAGGGCCCGGGGAGCTGTTTTTT. Protein: CASTATGPGELFF.

The rearrangement joins TRBV5-6 to TRBJ2-3; tentatively, D is TRBD1 or TRBD2 (5 bases each). CDR3 length equals 13 residues. Germline CDR1 and CDR2: SGHDT and YYEEEE. V was clipped by 0 bases and J by 5 bases, with 7 bases between them. The CDR3 protein is CASSLVGVDTQYF. The CDR3 nucleotides read TGTGCCAGCAGCTTGGTGGGGGTAGATACGCAGTATTTT.

The chain carries TRBV9 and TRBJ2-7, with TRBD2 as a possible D gene (5 bases). The germline V and J ends were trimmed by 2 bases and 2 bases, with 14 bases remaining between them. The CDR3 covers 15 residues. Germline CDR1 and CDR2: SGDLS and YYNGEE. Here the CDR3 reads CASSVGLGGTYEQYF. The CDR3 DNA reads as TGTGCCAGCAGCGTCGGACTGGGTGGAACCTACGAGCAGTACTTC.

V is TRBV7-2 and J is TRBJ1-5, with D perhaps matching TRBD1 (5 bases). The CDR3 has 12 residues. The V end lost 5 bases, the J end lost 6 bases, and 8 bases lay between the germline ends. CDR1 and CDR2 (germline): SGHTA, FQGNSA. This CDR3 is CASSAQGQPQHF. CDR3 DNA sequence: TGTGCCAGCAGCGCCCAGGGTCAGCCCCAGCATTTT.

The chain recombines TRBV30 with TRBJ1-2; D is ambiguous. The CDR3 is 12 amino acids. Between the trimmed V and J ends, which lost 4 bases and 14 bases, there was a span of 20 bases. Per germline, CDR1 GTSNPN and CDR2 SVGIG (reference sequence). The CDR3 sequence is CAWTHGGSVLTF. The CDR3 DNA reads as TGTGCCTGGACCCACGGCGGCTCAGTTCTTACCTTC.

This clone occurred once. The rearrangement joins TRBV4-2 to TRBJ2-3; 11 positions match TRBD1. The germline V gene has CDR1 LGHNA and CDR2 YNFKEQ. V gave up 4 bases and J gave up 1 base; unmatched junction bases: 10. The CDR3 is 18 amino acids. The CDR3 bases are TGTGCCAGCAGCCCTATCCATGGACAGGGGGCTGGCACAGATACGCAGTATTTT. It codes for CASSPIHGQGAGTDTQYF.

This rearrangement joins TRBV5-1 to TRBJ1-5; D gene unclear. V lost 4 bases, J lost 9 bases, and 17 bases lay in between. Germline-derived CDR1 and CDR2 are SGHRS and YFSETQ. CDR3 size: 14 residues. The CDR3 nucleotides are TGCGCCAGCAGCCACGAAGGCGGGTCGAGGCCCCAGCATTTT. It encodes CASSHEGGSRPQHF.

The V call is TRBV9, the J call TRBJ2-3; TRBD2 is a possible D gene (7 bases). The CDR3 covers 16 residues. Germline assignment: CDR1 SGDLS and CDR2 YYNGEE. The V and J ends lost 0 bases and 6 bases respectively, with 17 bases between them. CDR3 nucleotides: TGTGCCAGCAGCGTAGGAGAAGGGGGGGCAAGGGATACGCAGTATTTT. Protein sequence: CASSVGEGGARDTQYF.

This sequence joins TRBV6-5 and TRBJ1-5; the D gene is possibly TRBD1 (5 bases). Germline V CDR1 and CDR2: MNHEY, SVGAGI. The CDR3 has 14 residues. V was pared by 6 bases and J by 6 bases, with 15 bases between. The CDR3 bases are TGTGCCAGCAGGACGGGGACTGCTAGTCAGCCCCAGCATTTT. It encodes CASRTGTASQPQHF.

The rearrangement joins TRBV12-5 to TRBJ1-4; 7 positions match TRBD1. CDR3 length equals 17 residues. V was pared by 2 bases and J by 2 bases, with 8 bases of the junction left unmatched. The germline V gene encodes CDR1 LGHNT and CDR2 FRNRAP. The CDR3 DNA is TGTGCTAGTGGTTTGCCGAACAGGGGTAGGACTAATGAAAAACTGTTTTTT. Translating it yields CASGLPNRGRTNEKLFF.

This clone appeared once. V usage is TRBV19 and J usage is TRBJ2-1; 7 nucleotides agree with TRBD1. In germline, CDR1 is LNHDA, CDR2 SQIVND (reference sequence). Unmatched junction bases numbered 5, after V lost 3 bases and J lost 3 bases. The CDR3 covers 15 residues. The CDR3 DNA is TGTGCCAGTAGTATTCGACAGGGTCTCTACAATGAGCAGTTCTTC. Translated: CASSIRQGLYNEQFF.

The V gene is TRBV12-5, the J gene TRBJ2-1; 8 bases fit TRBD2. V was clipped by 7 bases and J by 7 bases; unmatched bases: 21. The CDR3 sequence is 18 residues long. Germline lookup yields CDR1 LGHNT and CDR2 FRNRAP. CDR3 region: CASAPGGAFGGELNEQFF. The CDR3 DNA follows: TGTGCTAGTGCCCCCGGGGGGGCTTTTGGGGGGGAGCTAAATGAGCAGTTCTTC. Supplemented by reference TRBV12-5 and TRBJ2-1, the full variable domain reads DARVTQTPRHKVTEMGQEVTMRCQPILGHNTVFWYRQTMMQGLELLAYFRNRAPLDDSGMPKDRFSAEMPDATLATLKIQPSEPRDSAVYFCASAPGGAFGGELNEQFFGPGTRLTVL.

The V call is TRBV4-2, the J call TRBJ1-1, with D unresolved. Trimming cost V 0 bases and J 0 bases, with 11 bases left between them. The CDR3 totals 16 residues. Germline CDR1 LGHNA, CDR2 YNFKEQ. In nucleotides, the CDR3 is TGTGCCAGCAGCCAAGAAAGTAACAGCCTGAACACTGAAGCTTTCTTT. Translation: CASSQESNSLNTEAFF.

The chain joins TRBV21-1 to TRBJ2-7; whether TRBD1, the table's D call, matches the DNA was not checked. TRBV21-1 is classified as a pseudogene. CDR3 length: 15 residues. CDR3 region: CASSDRGGRSYEQYF. The DNA for the CDR3 is TGTGCCAGCAGCGACAGGGGCGGTCGGTCCTACGAGCAGTACTTC.